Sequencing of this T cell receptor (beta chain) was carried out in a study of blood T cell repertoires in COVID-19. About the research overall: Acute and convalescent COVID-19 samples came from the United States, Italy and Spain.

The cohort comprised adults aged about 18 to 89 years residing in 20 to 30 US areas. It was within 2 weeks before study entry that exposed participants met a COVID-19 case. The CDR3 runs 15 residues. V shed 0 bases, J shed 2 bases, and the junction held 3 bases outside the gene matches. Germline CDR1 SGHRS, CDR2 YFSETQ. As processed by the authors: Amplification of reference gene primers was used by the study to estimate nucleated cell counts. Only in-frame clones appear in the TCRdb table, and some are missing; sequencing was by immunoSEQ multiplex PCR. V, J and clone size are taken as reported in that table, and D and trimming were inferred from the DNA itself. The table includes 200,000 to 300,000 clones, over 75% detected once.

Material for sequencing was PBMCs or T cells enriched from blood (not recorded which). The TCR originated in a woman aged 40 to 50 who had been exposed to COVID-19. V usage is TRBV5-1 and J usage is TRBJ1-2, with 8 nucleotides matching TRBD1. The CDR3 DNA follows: TGCGCCAGCAGCTTGGAGCAGGGGGCGAACTATGGCTACACCTTC. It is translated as CASSLEQGANYGYTF.